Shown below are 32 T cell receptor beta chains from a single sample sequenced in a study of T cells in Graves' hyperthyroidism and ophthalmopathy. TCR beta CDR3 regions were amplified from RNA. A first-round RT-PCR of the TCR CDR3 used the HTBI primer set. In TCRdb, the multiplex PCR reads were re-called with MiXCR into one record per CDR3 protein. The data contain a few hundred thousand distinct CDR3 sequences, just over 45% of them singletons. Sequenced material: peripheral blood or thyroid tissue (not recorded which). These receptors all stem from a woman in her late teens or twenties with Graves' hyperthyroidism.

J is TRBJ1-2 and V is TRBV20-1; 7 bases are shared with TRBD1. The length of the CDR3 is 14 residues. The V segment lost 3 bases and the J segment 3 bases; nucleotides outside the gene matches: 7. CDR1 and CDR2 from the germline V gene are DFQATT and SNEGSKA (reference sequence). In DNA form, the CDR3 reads TGCAGTGCTAGCGAGGGGGCGCAGGACTATGGCTACACCTTC. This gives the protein CSASEGAQDYGYTF.

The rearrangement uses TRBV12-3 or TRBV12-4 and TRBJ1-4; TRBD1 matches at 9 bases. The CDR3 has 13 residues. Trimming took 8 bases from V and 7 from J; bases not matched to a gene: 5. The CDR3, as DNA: TGTGCCAGCGCCACGACAGGGGGTGAAAAACTGTTTTTT. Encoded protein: CASATTGGEKLFF.

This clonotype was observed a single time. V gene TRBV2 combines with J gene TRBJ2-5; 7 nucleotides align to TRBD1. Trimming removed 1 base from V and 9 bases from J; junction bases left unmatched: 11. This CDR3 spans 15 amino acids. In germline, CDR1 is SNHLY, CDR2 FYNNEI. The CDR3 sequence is CASSEEGRGWVPQYF. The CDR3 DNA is TGTGCCAGCAGTGAAGAAGGCAGGGGGTGGGTGCCCCAGTACTTC.

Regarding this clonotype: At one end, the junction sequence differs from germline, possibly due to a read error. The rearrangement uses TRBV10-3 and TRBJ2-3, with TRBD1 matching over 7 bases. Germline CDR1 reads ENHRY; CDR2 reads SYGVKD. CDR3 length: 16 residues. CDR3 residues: CAISEGQVADTDTRYF. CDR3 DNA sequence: TGTGCCATCAGTGAGGGACAGGTTGCGGACACAGATACGCGGTATTTT.

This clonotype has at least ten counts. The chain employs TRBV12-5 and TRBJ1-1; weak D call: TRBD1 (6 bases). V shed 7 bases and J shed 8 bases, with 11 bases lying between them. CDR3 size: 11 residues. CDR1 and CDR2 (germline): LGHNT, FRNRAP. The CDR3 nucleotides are TGTGCTAGTGCCGACAGGTCGGAAGCTTTCTTT. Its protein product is CASADRSEAFF.

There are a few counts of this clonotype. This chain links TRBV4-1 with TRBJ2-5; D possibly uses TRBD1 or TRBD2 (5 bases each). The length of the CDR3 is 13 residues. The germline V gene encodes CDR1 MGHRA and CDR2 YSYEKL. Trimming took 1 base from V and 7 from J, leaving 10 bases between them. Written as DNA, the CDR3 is TGCGCCAGCAGCCAAGGGGACGGTGCGACCCAGTACTTC. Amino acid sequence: CASSQGDGATQYF.

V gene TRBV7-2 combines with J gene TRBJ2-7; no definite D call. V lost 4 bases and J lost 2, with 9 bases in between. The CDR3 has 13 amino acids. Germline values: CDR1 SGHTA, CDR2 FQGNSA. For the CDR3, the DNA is TGTGCCAGCAGCTCACCTAATACCTACGAGCAGTACTTC. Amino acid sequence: CASSSPNTYEQYF.

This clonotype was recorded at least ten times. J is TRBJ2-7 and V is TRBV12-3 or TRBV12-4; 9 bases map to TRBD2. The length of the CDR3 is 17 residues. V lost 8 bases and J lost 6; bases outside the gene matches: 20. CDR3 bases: TGTGCCAGCGCCCCTAGCCGGGGGGCGGGAGGGCCATTCGAGCAGTACTTC. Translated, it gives CASAPSRGAGGPFEQYF.

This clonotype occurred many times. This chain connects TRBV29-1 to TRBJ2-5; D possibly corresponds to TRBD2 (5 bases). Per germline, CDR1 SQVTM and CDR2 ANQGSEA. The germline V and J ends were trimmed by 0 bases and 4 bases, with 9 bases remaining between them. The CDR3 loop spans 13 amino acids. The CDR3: CSVEDVGRETQYF. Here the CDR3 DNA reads TGCAGCGTTGAAGATGTAGGGAGAGAGACCCAGTACTTC.

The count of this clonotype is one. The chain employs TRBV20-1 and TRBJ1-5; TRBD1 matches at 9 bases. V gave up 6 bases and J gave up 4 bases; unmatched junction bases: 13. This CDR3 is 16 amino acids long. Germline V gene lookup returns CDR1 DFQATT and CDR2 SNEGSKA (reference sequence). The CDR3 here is CSAKRAGDRANQPQHF. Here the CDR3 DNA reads TGCAGTGCGAAACGTGCCGGGGACAGGGCGAATCAGCCCCAGCATTTT.

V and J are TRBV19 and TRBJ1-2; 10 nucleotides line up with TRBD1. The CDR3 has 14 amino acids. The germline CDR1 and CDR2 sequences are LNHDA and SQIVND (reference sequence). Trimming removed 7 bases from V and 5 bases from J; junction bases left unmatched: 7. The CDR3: CASTSWGQGYGYTF. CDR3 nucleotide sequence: TGTGCCAGTACTTCATGGGGACAGGGGTATGGCTACACCTTC. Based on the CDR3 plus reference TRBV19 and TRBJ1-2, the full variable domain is DGGITQSPKYLFRKEGQNVTLSCEQNLNHDAMYWYRQDPGQGLRLIYYSQIVNDFQKGDIAEGYSVSREKKESFPLTVTSAQKNPTAFYLCASTSWGQGYGYTFGSGTRLTVV.

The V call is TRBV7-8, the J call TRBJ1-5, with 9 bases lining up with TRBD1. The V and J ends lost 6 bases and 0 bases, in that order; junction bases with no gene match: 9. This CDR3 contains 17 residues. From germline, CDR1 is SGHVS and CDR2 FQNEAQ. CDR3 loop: CASRGDRADSSNQPQHF. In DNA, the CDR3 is TGTGCCAGCAGGGGGGACAGGGCGGACAGTAGCAATCAGCCCCAGCATTTT.

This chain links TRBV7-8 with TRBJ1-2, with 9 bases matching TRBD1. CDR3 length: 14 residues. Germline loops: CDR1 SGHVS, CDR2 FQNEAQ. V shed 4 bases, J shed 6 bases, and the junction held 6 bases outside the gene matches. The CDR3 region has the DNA TGTGCCAGCAGCTCCCGGACAGGGGAAGATGGCTACACCTTC. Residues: CASSSRTGEDGYTF.

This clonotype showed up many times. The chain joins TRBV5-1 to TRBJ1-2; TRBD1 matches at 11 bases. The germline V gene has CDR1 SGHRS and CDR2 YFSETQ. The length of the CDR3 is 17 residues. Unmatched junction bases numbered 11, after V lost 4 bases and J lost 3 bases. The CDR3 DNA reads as TGCGCCAGCAGCCCGGACGGACAGGGGGCGTCGGACTATGGCTACACCTTC. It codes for CASSPDGQGASDYGYTF.

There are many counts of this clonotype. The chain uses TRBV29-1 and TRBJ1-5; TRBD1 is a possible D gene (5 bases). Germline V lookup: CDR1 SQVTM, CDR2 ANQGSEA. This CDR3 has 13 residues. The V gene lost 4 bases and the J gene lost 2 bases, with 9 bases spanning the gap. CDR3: CSVGDARNQPQHF. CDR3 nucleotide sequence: TGCAGCGTTGGGGACGCGCGCAATCAGCCCCAGCATTTT.

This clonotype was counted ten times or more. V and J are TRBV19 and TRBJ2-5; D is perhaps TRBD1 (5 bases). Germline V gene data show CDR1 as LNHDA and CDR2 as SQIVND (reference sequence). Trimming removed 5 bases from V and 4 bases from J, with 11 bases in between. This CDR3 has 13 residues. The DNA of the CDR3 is TGTGCCAGTAGTGTCAGGGTTGCAGAGACCCAGTACTTC. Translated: CASSVRVAETQYF.

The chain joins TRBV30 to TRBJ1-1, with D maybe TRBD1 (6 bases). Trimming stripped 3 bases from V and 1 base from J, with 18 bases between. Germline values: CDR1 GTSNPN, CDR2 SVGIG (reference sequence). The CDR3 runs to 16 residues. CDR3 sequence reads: CAWRGGSGGWNTEAFF. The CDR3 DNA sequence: TGTGCCTGGAGGGGGGGCTCCGGGGGATGGAACACTGAAGCTTTCTTT.

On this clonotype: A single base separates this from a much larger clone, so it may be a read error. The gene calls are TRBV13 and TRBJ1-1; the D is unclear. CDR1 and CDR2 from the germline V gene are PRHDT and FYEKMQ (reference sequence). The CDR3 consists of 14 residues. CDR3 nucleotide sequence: TGTGCCGGCAGCTTAACAAGACTGAACACTGAAGCTTTCTTT. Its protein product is CAGSLTRLNTEAFF.

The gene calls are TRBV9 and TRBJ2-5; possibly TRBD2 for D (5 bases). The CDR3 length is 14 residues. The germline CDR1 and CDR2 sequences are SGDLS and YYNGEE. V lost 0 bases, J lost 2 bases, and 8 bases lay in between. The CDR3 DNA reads TGTGCCAGCAGCGTAGCTCCGGGGCAAGAGACCCAGTACTTC. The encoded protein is CASSVAPGQETQYF.

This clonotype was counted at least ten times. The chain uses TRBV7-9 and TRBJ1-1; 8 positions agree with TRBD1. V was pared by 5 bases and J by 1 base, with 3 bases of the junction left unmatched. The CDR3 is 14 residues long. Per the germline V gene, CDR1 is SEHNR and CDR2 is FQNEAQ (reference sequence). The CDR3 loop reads CASSQDRENTEAFF. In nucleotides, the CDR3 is TGTGCCAGCAGCCAGGACAGGGAGAACACTGAAGCTTTCTTT.

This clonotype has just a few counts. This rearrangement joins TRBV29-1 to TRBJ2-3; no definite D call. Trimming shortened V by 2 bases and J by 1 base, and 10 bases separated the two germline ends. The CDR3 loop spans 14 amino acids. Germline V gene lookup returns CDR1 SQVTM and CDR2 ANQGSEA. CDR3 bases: TGCAGCGTTGAACAATCCCACCGCACAGATACGCAGTATTTT. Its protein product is CSVEQSHRTDTQYF.

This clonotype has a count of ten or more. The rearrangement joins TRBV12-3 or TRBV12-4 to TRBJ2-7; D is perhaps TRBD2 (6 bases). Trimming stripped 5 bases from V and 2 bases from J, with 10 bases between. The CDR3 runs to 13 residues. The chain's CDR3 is CASSQTSPYEQYF. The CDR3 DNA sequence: TGTGCCAGCAGTCAGACTAGTCCCTACGAGCAGTACTTC.

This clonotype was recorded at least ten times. CDR3 nucleotide sequence: TGCGCCAGCAGCGGGGCAGAAGTAGAGACCCAGTACTTC. This gives the protein CASSGAEVETQYF. This rearrangement joins TRBV5-1 to TRBJ2-5, with a tentative D call TRBD1 (5 bases). Trimming cost V 4 bases and J 4 bases, with 11 bases left between them. Per the germline V gene, CDR1 is SGHRS and CDR2 is YFSETQ. CDR3 size: 13 residues.

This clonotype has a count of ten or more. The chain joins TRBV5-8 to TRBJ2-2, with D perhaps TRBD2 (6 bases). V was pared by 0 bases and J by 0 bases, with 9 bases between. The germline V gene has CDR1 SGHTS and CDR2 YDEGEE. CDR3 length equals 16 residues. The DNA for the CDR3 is TGTGCCAGCAGCTTGGAACCGGGAGCGAACACCGGGGAGCTGTTTTTT. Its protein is CASSLEPGANTGELFF.

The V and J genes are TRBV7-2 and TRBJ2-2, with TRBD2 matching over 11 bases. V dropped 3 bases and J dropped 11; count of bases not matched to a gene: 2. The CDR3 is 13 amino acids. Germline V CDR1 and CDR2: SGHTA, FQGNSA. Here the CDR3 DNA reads TGTGCCAGCAGCTTTAGCGGGAGGGATGAGCTGTTTTTT. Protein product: CASSFSGRDELFF.

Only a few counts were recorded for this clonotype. The CDR3 spells CASSPASNTEAFF. Here the CDR3 DNA reads TGTGCCAGCTCACCGGCCTCGAACACTGAAGCTTTCTTT. V is TRBV18 and J is TRBJ1-1; D ambiguous. V was shortened by 3 bases and J by 1 base, with 6 bases between the two germline ends. The CDR3 has 13 amino acids. Germline V gene data show CDR1 as KGHSH and CDR2 as LQKENI.

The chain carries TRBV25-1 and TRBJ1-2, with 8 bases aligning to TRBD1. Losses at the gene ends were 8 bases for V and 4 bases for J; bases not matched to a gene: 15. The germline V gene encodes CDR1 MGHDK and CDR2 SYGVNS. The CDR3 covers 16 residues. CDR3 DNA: TGTGCCAGCTCACTAACCGCCGGGACAGGAGGCTATGGCTACACCTTC. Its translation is CASSLTAGTGGYGYTF.

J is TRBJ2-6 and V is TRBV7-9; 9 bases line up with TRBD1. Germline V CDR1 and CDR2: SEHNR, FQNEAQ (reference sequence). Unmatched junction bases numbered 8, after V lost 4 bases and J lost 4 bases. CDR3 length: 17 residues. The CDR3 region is CASSSPPGQGGANVLTF. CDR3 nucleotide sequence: TGTGCCAGCAGCTCACCCCCAGGACAGGGGGGGGCCAACGTCCTGACTTTC.

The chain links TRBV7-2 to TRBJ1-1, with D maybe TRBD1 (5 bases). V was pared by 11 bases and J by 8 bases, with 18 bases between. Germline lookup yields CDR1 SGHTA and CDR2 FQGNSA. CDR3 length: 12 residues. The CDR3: CASQGKGTEAFF. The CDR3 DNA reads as TGTGCCTCTCAGGGAAAGGGAACGGAAGCTTTCTTT.

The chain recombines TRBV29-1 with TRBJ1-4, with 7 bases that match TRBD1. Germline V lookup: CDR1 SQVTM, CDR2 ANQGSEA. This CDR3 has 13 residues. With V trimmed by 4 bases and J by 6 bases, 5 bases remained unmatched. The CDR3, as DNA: TGCAGCGTTGGCGCAGGGACAGATGAAAAACTGTTTTTT. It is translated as CSVGAGTDEKLFF.

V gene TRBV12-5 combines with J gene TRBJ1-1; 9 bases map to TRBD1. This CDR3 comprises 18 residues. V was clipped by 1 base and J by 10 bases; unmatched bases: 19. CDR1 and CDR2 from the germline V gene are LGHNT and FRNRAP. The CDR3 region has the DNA TGTGCTAGTGGTTTGGGCCCTGAACCCGGGACAGGGTCATTGGGAGCTTTCTTT. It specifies CASGLGPEPGTGSLGAFF. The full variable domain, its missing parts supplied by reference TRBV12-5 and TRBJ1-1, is DARVTQTPRHKVTEMGQEVTMRCQPILGHNTVFWYRQTMMQGLELLAYFRNRAPLDDSGMPKDRFSAEMPDATLATLKIQPSEPRDSAVYFCASGLGPEPGTGSLGAFFGQGTRLTVV.

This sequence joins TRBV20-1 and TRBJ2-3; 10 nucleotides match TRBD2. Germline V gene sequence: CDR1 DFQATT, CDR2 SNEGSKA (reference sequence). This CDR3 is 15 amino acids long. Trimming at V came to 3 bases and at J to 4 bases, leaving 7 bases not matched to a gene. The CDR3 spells CSASTSGISADTQYF. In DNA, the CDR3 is TGCAGTGCTAGTACTAGCGGGATATCGGCAGATACGCAGTATTTT.